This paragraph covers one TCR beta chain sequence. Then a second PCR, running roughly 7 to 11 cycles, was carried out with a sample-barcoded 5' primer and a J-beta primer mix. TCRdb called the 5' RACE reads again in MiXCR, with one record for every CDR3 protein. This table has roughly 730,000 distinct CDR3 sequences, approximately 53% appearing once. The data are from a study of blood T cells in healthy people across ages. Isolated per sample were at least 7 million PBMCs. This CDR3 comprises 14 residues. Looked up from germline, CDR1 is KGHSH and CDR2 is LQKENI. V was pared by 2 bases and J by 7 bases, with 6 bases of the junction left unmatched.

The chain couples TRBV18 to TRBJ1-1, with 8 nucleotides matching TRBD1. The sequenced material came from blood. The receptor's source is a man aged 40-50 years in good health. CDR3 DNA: TGTGCCAGCTCACCAGGGCGCGACAGGGGTGAAGCTTTCTTT. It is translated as CASSPGRDRGEAFF.